The 13 T cell receptor beta chains below all came from one sample that was sequenced in a study of OX40 agonist ivuxolimab in advanced cancers. Clones were sequenced by immunoSEQ multiplex PCR, and TCRdb holds only the in-frame ones, with some missing. The repertoire has about 110,000 clones, 80% to 95% of them found once; the top ten carry over 0.6%. Source: CD4+ or CD8+ T cells sorted from blood, taken in a trial of the OX40 agonist ivuxolimab. All receptors derive from an adult with an advanced solid tumor such as melanoma, head and neck, liver or kidney cancer.

The genes are TRBV13 and TRBJ2-1; D not resolved. The germline V gene has CDR1 PRHDT and CDR2 FYEKMQ (reference sequence). V was shortened by 1 base and J by 7 bases, with 8 bases between the two germline ends. This CDR3 spans 13 amino acids. DNA for the CDR3: TGTGCCAGCAGCTTAGAGCCCCGGAATGAGCAGTTCTTC. The encoded protein is CASSLEPRNEQFF.

The chain has TRBV30 and TRBJ2-5; 7 positions agree with TRBD1. Unmatched junction bases numbered 1, after V lost 2 bases and J lost 1 base. Germline V gene sequence: CDR1 GTSNPN, CDR2 SVGIG (reference sequence). This CDR3 spans 13 amino acids. The CDR3 region is CAWSWDSQETQYF. CDR3 in DNA: TGTGCCTGGAGTTGGGACAGCCAAGAGACCCAGTACTTC. Using reference TRBV30 and TRBJ2-5 for the parts outside the CDR3, the full variable domain is SQTIHQWPATLVQPVGSPLSLECTVEGTSNPNLYWYRQAAGRGLQLLFYSVGIGQISSEVPQNLSASRPQDRQFILSSKKLLLSDSGFYLCAWSWDSQETQYFGPGTRLLVL.

This clone has just one count. The chain joins TRBV9 to TRBJ2-1, with 8 bases lining up with TRBD1. V was pared by 3 bases and J by 3 bases, with 5 bases of the junction left unmatched. The V gene's germline CDR1 is SGDLS and CDR2 YYNGEE. This CDR3 comprises 15 residues. The CDR3 DNA is TGTGCCAGCAGCGGACAGGGGACCCTCTACAATGAGCAGTTCTTC. Protein product: CASSGQGTLYNEQFF.

This CDR3 reads CASRLTGGGENIQYF. Here the CDR3 DNA reads TGCGCCAGCAGGTTGACAGGGGGCGGGGAAAACATTCAGTACTTC. This chain connects TRBV5-1 to TRBJ2-4, with 10 bases fitting TRBD1. Trimming at V came to 5 bases and at J to 5 bases, leaving 7 bases not matched to a gene. CDR3 length: 15 amino acids. The germline V gene has CDR1 SGHRS and CDR2 YFSETQ.

The chain combines TRBV10-3 with TRBJ2-1; 11 bases align to TRBD2. J gave up 7 bases and V 7 bases, and 3 bases lay outside the gene matches. This CDR3 has 13 amino acids. Germline V CDR1 and CDR2: ENHRY, SYGVKD. CDR3 DNA sequence: TGTGCCATCAAGGGACTAGCGGCAAATGAGCAGTTCTTC. Its protein product is CAIKGLAANEQFF.

The chain has TRBV5-4 and TRBJ2-5; TRBD2 aligns across 8 bases. Germline CDR1 and CDR2: SGHNT and YYREEE (reference sequence). The CDR3 spans 15 residues. Trimming took 4 bases from V and 3 from J; bases not matched to a gene: 8. This CDR3 reads CASSLPSGSKETQYF. CDR3 nucleotide sequence: TGTGCCAGCAGCCTGCCAAGCGGGAGTAAAGAGACCCAGTACTTC.

The rearrangement links TRBV2 to TRBJ2-1; D is perhaps TRBD2 (5 bases). Per germline, CDR1 SNHLY and CDR2 FYNNEI. V lost 6 bases to trimming and J lost 2 bases, with 14 bases between them. The CDR3 covers 15 residues. The CDR3 loop is CASSRAEATYNEQFF. CDR3 sequence (DNA): TGTGCCAGCAGCCGAGCGGAGGCAACCTACAATGAGCAGTTCTTC.

The rearrangement links TRBV11-1 to TRBJ2-1; D might be TRBD2 (5 bases). The CDR3 contains 13 residues. The germline CDR1 and CDR2 sequences are SGHAT and FQDESV (reference sequence). V gave up 5 bases and J gave up 0 bases, with 5 bases separating them. CDR3 protein: CASSRGSYNEQFF. The CDR3 DNA reads TGTGCCAGCAGCCGGGGCTCCTACAATGAGCAGTTCTTC. Using reference TRBV11-1 and TRBJ2-1 for the parts outside the CDR3, the full variable domain is EAEVAQSPRYKITEKSQAVAFWCDPISGHATLYWYRQILGQGPELLVQFQDESVVDDSQLPKDRFSAERLKGVDSTLKIQPAELGDSAMYLCASSRGSYNEQFFGPGTRLTVL.

The chain joins TRBV5-6 to TRBJ1-4, with D hard to call. Germline-derived CDR1 and CDR2 are SGHDT and YYEEEE. This CDR3 spans 14 amino acids. Trimming shortened V by 1 base and J by 1 base, and 5 bases separated the two germline ends. The CDR3 DNA reads TGTGCCAGCAGCTTGCCAGGAACTAATGAAAAACTGTTTTTT. Translated: CASSLPGTNEKLFF. Full variable domain (outside the CDR3, taken from reference TRBV5-6 and TRBJ1-4): DAGVTQSPTHLIKTRGQQVTLRCSPKSGHDTVSWYQQALGQGPQFIFQYYEEEERQRGNFPDRFSGHQFPNYSSELNVNALLLGDSALYLCASSLPGTNEKLFFGSGTQLSVL.

The V and J genes are TRBV19 and TRBJ2-7; D is ambiguous. Trimming stripped 8 bases from V and 2 bases from J, with 16 bases between. Germline V gene lookup returns CDR1 LNHDA and CDR2 SQIVND (reference sequence). This CDR3 has 14 amino acids. CDR3 nucleotides: TGTGCCAGTCAATCCAGTAAGGGAACCTACGAGCAGTACTTC. Protein sequence: CASQSSKGTYEQYF.

This clone has a single count. This chain links TRBV13 with TRBJ2-1, with D possibly being TRBD2 (5 bases). Per germline, CDR1 PRHDT and CDR2 FYEKMQ (reference sequence). The V end lost 0 bases, the J end lost 5 bases, and 11 bases lay between the germline ends. This CDR3 is 15 amino acids long. For the CDR3, the DNA is TGTGCCAGCAGCTTAGGTACTAGGACCCACAATGAGCAGTTCTTC. The encoded protein is CASSLGTRTHNEQFF.

The CDR3 DNA is TGTGCCTGGAGTGTAGGCCGAAACTACGAGCAGTACTTC. Protein: CAWSVGRNYEQYF. The chain links TRBV30 to TRBJ2-7; D remains unclear. The CDR3 has 13 amino acids. Trimming took 0 bases from V and 3 from J, leaving 9 bases between them. Germline V gene lookup returns CDR1 GTSNPN and CDR2 SVGIG (reference sequence).

The rearrangement joins TRBV12-5 to TRBJ2-1; possible D gene TRBD2, 6 bases. From germline, CDR1 is LGHNT and CDR2 FRNRAP. V shed 6 bases and J shed 4 bases, with 13 bases lying between them. This CDR3 contains 14 residues. Here the CDR3 reads CASGPGALYNEQFF. The CDR3 DNA sequence: TGTGCTAGTGGCCCGGGAGCCCTATACAATGAGCAGTTCTTC.